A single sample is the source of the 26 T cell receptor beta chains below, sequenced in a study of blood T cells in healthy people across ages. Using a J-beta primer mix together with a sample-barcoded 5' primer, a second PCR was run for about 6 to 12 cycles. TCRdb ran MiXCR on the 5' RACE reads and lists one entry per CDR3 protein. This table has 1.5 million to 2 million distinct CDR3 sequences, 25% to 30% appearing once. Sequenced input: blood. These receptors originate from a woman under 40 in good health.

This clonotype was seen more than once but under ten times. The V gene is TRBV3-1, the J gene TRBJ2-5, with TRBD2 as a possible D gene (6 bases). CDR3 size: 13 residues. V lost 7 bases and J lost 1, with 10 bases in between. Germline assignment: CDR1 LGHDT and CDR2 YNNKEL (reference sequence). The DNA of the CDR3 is TGTGCCAGCAACCTAGCGCCCCAAGAGACCCAGTACTTC. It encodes CASNLAPQETQYF.

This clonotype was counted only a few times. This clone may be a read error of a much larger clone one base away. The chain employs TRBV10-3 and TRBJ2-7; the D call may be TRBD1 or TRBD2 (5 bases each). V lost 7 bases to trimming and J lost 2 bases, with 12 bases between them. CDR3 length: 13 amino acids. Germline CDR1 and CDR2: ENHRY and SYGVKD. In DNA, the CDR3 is TGTGCCATCATGGGACCCACAGCCTACGAGCAGTACTTC. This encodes CAIMGPTAYEQYF.

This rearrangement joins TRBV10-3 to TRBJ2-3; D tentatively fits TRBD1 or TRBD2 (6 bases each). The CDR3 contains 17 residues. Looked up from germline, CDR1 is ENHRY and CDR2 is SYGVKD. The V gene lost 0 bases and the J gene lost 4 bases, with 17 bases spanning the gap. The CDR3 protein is CAISESEGGRAADTQYF. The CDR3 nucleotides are TGTGCCATCAGTGAGTCGGAGGGGGGCCGTGCCGCAGATACGCAGTATTTT.

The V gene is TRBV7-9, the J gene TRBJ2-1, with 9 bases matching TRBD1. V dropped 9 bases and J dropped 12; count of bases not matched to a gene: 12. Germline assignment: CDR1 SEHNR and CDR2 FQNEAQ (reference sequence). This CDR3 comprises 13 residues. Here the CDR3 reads CASSTGGLTTQFF. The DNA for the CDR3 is TGTGCCAGTTCGACAGGGGGACTCACCACGCAGTTCTTC.

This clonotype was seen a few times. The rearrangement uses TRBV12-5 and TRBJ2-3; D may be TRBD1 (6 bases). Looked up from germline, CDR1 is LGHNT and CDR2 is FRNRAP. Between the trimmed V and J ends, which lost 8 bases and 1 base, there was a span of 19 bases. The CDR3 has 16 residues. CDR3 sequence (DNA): TGTGCTAGTTCCCCCCCAACAGGGAATTGCACAGATACGCAGTATTTT. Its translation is CASSPPTGNCTDTQYF.

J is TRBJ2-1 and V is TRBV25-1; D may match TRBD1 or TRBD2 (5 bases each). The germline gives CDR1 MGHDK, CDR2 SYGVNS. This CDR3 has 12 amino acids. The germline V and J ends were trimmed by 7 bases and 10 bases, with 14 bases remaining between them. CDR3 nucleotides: TGTGCCAGCATCGAGGGGTCCTCCGAGCAGTTCTTC. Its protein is CASIEGSSEQFF.

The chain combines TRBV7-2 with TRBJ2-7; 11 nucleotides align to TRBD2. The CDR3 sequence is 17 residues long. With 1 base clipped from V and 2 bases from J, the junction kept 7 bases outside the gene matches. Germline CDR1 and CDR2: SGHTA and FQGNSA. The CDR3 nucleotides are TGTGCCAGCAGCTTAGTTCCTAGCGGGGGGCAAGCCTACGAGCAGTACTTC. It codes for CASSLVPSGGQAYEQYF.

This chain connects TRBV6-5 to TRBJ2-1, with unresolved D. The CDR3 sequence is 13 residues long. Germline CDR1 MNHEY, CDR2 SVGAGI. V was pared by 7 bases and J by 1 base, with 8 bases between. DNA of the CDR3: TGTGCCAGCAAAGAGGTGTCCTACAATGAGCAGTTCTTC. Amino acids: CASKEVSYNEQFF.

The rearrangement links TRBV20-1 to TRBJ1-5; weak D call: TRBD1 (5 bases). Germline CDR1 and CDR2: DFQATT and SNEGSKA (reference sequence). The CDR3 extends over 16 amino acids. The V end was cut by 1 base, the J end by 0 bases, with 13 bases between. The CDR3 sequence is CSARASAGISNQPQHF. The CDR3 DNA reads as TGCAGTGCTAGAGCATCGGCAGGGATTAGCAATCAGCCCCAGCATTTT.

CDR3 DNA sequence: TGTGCCAGCAGCTGTCGCACAGATACGCAGTATTTT. This gives the protein CASSCRTDTQYF. This chain joins TRBV3-1 and TRBJ2-3; the D is unclear. This CDR3 is built from 12 residues. Trimming removed 5 bases from V and 1 base from J, with 4 bases in between. Germline V gene lookup returns CDR1 LGHDT and CDR2 YNNKEL (reference sequence).

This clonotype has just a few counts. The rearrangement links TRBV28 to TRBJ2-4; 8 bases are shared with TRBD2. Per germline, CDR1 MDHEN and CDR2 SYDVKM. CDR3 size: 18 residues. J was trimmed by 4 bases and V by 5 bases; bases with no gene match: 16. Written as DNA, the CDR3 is TGTGCCAGCAGTACACCTAGCCCGGGGGGGAGGTGGAAAAACATTCAGTACTTC. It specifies CASSTPSPGGRWKNIQYF.

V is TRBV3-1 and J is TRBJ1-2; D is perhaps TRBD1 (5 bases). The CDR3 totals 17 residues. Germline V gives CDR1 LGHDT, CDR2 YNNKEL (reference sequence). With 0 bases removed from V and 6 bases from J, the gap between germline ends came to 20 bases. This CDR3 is CASSQDRGGRERNGYTF. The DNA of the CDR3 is TGTGCCAGCAGCCAAGATCGAGGAGGCAGGGAGAGGAATGGCTACACCTTC. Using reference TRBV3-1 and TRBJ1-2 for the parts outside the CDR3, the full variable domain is DTAVSQTPKYLVTQMGNDKSIKCEQNLGHDTMYWYKQDSKKFLKIMFSYNNKELIINETVPNRFSPKSPDKAHLNLHINSLELGDSAVYFCASSQDRGGRERNGYTFGSGTRLTVV.

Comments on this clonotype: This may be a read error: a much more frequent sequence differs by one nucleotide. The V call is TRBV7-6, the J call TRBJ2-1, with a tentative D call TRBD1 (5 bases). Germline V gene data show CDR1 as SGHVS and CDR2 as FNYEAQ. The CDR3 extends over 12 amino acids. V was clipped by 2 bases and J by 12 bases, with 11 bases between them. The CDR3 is CASSLQGQGQFF. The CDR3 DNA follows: TGTGCCAGCAGCTTACAGGGTCAGGGGCAGTTCTTC.

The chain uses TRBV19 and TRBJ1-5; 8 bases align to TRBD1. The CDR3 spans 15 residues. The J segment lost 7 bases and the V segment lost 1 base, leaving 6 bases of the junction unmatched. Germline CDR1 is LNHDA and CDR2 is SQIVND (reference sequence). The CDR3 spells CASSIGGQARQPQHF. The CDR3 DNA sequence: TGTGCCAGTAGTATAGGGGGACAGGCAAGGCAGCCCCAGCATTTT.

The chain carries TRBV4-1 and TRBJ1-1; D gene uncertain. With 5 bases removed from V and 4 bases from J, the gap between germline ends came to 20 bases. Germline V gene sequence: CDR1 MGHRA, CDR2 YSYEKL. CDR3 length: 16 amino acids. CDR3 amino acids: CASSWEPENLFTEAFF. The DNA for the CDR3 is TGCGCCAGCAGCTGGGAGCCGGAGAACCTCTTCACTGAAGCTTTCTTT.

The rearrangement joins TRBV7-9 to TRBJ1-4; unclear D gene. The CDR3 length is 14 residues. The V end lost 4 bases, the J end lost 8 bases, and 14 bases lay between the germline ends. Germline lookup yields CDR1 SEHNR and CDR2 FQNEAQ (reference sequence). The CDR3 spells CASSYISGVEKLFF. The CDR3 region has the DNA TGTGCCAGCAGCTATATCAGCGGGGTCGAAAAACTGTTTTTT.

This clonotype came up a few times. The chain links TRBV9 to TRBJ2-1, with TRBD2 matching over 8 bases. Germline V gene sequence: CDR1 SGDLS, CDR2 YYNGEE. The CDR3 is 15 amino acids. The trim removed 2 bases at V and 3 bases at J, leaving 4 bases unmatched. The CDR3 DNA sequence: TGTGCCAGCAGCGTCGCCGGGGGGGTCTACAATGAGCAGTTCTTC. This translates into CASSVAGGVYNEQFF. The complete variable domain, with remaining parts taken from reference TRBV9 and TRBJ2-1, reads DSGVTQTPKHLITATGQRVTLRCSPRSGDLSVYWYQQSLDQGLQFLIQYYNGEERAKGNILERFSAQQFPDLHSELNLSSLELGDSALYFCASSVAGGVYNEQFFGPGTRLTVL.

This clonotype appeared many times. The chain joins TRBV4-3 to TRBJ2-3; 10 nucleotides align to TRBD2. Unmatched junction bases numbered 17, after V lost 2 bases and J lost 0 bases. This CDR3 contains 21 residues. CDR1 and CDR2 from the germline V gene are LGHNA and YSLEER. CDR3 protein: CASSQFSLRTSGRPSTDTQYF. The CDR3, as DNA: TGCGCCAGCAGCCAATTTTCGTTACGGACTAGCGGACGCCCTAGCACAGATACGCAGTATTTT.

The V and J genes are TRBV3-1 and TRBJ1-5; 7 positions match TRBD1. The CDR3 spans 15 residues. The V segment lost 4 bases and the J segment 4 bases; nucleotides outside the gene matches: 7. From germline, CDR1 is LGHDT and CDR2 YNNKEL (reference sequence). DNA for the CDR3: TGTGCCAGCAGCCTAGACAGGGACGTTAATCAGCCCCAGCATTTT. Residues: CASSLDRDVNQPQHF.

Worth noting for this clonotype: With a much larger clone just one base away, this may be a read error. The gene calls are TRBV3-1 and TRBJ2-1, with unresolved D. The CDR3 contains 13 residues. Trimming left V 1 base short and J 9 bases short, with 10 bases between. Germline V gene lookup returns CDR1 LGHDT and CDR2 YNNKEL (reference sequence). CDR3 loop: CASSQALNSEQFF. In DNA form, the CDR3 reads TGTGCCAGCAGCCAAGCTTTGAACAGTGAGCAGTTCTTC.

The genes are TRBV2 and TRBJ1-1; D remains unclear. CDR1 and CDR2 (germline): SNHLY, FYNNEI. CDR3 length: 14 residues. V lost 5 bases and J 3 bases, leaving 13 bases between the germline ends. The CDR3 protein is CASSSRVPDTEAFF. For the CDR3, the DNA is TGTGCCAGCAGTTCCCGGGTCCCGGACACTGAAGCTTTCTTT. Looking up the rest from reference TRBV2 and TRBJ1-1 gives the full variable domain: EPEVTQTPSHQVTQMGQEVILRCVPISNHLYFYWYRQILGQKVEFLVSFYNNEISEKSEIFDDQFSVERPDGSNFTLKIRSTKLEDSAMYFCASSSRVPDTEAFFGQGTRLTVV.

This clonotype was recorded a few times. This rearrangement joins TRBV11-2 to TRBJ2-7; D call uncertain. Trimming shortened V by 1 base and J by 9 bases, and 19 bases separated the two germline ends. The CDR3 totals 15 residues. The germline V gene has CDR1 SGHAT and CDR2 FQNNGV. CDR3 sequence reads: CASSLVSYPDVVQYF. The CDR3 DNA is TGTGCCAGCAGCTTAGTTTCCTACCCGGACGTGGTGCAGTACTTC.

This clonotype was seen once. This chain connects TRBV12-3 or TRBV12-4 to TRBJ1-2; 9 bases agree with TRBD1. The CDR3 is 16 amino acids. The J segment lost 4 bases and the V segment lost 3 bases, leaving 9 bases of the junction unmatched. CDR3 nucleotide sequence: TGTGCCAGCAGTTTGACAGGGGGTTCCCGAAGCTATGGCTACACCTTC. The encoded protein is CASSLTGGSRSYGYTF.

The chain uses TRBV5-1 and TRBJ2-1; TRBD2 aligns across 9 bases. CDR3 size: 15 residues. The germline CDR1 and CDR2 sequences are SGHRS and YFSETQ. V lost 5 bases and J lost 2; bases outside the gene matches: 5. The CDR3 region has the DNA TGCGCCAGCAGAGGTAGCGGGAGCCCCTACAATGAGCAGTTCTTC. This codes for CASRGSGSPYNEQFF.

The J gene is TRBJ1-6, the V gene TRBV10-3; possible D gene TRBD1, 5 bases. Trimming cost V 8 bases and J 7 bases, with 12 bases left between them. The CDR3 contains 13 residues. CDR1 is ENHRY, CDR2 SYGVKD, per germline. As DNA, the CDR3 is TGTGCCATCCGGGGGACGGAGAATTCACCCCTCCACTTT. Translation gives CAIRGTENSPLHF.

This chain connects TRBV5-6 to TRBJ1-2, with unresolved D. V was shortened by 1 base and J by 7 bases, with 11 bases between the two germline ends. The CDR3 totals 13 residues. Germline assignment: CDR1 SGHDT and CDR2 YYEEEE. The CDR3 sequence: CASSLTGFGGYTF. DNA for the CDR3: TGTGCCAGCAGCTTGACGGGGTTCGGTGGCTACACCTTC.